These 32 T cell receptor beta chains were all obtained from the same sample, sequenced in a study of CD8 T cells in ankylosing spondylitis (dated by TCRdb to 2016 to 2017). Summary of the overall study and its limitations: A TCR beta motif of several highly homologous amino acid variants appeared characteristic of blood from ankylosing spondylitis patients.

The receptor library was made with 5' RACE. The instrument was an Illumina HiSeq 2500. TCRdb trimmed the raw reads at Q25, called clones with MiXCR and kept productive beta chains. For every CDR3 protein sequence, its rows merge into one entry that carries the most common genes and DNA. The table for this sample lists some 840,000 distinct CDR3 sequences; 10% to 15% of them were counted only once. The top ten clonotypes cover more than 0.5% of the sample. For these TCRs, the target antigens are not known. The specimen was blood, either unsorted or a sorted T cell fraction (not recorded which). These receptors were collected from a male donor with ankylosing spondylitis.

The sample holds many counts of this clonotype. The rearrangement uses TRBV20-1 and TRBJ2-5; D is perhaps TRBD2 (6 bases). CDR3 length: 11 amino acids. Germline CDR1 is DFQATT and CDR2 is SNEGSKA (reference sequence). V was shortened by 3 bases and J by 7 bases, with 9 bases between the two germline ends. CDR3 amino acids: CSARGLGTQYF. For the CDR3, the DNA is TGCAGTGCTAGGGGACTCGGGACCCAGTACTTC.

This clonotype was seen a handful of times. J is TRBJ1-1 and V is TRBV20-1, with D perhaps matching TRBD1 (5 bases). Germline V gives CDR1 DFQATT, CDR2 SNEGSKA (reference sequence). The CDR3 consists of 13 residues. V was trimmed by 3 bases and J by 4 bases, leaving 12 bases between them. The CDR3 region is CSARVAGGTEAFF. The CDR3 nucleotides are TGCAGTGCTAGGGTGGCGGGGGGCACTGAAGCTTTCTTT.

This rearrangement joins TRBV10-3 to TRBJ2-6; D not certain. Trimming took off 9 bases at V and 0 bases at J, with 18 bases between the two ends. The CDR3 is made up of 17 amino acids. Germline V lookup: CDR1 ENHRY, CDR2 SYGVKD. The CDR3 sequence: CAIGLSAISSGANVLTF. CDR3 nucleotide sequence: TGTGCCATTGGGCTGTCGGCCATTTCCTCTGGGGCCAACGTCCTGACTTTC.

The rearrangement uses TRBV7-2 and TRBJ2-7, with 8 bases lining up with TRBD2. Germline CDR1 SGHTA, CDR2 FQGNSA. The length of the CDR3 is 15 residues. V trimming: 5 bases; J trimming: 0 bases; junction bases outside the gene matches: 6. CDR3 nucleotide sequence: TGTGCCAGCAGCGTTACTAGCGGTTTCTCCTACGAGCAGTACTTC. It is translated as CASSVTSGFSYEQYF. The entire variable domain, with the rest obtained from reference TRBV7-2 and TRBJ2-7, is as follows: GAGVSQSPSNKVTEKGKDVELRCDPISGHTALYWYRQSLGQGLEFLIYFQGNSAPDKSGLPSDRFSAERTGGSVSTLTIQRTQQEDSAVYLCASSVTSGFSYEQYFGPGTRLTVT.

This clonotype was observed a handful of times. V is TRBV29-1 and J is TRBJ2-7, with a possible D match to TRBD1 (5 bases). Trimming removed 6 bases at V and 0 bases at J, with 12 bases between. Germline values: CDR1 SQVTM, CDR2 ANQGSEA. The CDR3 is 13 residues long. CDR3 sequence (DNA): TGCAGCGTACGACAGTCGAGCTCCTACGAGCAGTACTTC. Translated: CSVRQSSSYEQYF.

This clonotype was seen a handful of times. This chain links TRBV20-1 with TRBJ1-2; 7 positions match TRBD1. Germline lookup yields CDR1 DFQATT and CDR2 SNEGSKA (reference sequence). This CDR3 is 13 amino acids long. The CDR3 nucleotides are TGCATAGTACAGGGGATGAGGCCCTATGGCTACACCTTC. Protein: CIVQGMRPYGYTF.

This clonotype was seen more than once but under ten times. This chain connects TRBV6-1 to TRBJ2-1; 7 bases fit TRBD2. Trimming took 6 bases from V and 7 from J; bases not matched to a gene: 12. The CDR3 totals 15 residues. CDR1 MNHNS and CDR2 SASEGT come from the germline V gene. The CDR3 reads CASSRGRESRNEQFF. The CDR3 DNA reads TGTGCCAGCAGCCGAGGGCGGGAGAGTAGGAATGAGCAGTTCTTC.

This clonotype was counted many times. The CDR3: CAVEGYTF. The CDR3 region has the DNA TGCGCGGTTGAAGGCTACACCTTC. The gene calls are TRBV29-1 and TRBJ1-2; D is unresolved. Germline assignment: CDR1 SQVTM and CDR2 ANQGSEA. The CDR3 loop spans 8 amino acids.

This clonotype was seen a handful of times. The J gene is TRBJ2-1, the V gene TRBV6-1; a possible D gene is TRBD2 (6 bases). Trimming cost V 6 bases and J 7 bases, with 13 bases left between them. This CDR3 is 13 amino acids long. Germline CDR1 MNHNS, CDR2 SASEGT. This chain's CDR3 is CASRTTRYNEQFF. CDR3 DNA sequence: TGTGCCAGCAGAACGACTAGATATAATGAGCAGTTCTTC.

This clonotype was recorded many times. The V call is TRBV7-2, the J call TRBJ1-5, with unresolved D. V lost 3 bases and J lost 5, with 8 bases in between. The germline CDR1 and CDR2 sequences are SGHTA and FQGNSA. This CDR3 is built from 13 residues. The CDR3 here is CASSFGPDQPQHF. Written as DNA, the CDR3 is TGTGCCAGCAGCTTCGGTCCGGATCAGCCCCAGCATTTT.

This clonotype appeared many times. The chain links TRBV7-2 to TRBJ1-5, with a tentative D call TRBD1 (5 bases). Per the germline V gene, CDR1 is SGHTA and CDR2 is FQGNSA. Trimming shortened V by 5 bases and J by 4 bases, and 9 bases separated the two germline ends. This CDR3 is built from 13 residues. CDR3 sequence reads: CASSRTQNQPQHF. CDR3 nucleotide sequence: TGTGCCAGCAGCCGGACACAAAATCAGCCCCAGCATTTT.

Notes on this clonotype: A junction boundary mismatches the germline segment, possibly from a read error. CDR3 nucleotides: TGTGCCAGCAGCTTAGACTCCTACGATGAGCAGTTCTTC. This sequence encodes CASSLDSYDEQFF. The chain carries TRBV7-2 and TRBJ2-1; D unresolved. From germline, CDR1 is SGHTA and CDR2 FQGNSA. There are 13 residues in the CDR3.

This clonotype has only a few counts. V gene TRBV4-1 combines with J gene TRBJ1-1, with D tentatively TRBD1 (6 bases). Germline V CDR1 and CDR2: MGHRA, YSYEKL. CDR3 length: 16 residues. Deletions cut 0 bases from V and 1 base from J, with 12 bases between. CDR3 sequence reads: CASSQDPHRANTEAFF. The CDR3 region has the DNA TGCGCCAGCAGCCAAGATCCCCACAGGGCGAACACTGAAGCTTTCTTT.

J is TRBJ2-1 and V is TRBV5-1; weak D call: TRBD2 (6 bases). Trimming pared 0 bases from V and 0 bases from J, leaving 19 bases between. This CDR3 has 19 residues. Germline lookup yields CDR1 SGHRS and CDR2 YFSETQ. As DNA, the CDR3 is TGCGCCAGCAGCTTGGGGGCTTGGGCGGGAAGGCGCTCCTACAATGAGCAGTTCTTC. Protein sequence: CASSLGAWAGRRSYNEQFF. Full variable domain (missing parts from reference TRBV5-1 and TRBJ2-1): KAGVTQTPRYLIKTRGQQVTLSCSPISGHRSVSWYQQTPGQGLQFLFEYFSETQRNKGNFPGRFSGRQFSNSRSEMNVSTLELGDSALYLCASSLGAWAGRRSYNEQFFGPGTRLTVL.

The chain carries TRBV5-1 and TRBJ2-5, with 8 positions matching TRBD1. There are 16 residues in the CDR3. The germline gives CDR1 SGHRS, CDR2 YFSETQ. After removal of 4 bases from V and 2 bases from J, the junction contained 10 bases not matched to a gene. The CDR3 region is CASSRYFGQGQETQYF. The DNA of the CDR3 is TGCGCCAGCAGCCGGTATTTCGGACAGGGACAAGAGACCCAGTACTTC.

CDR3 in DNA: TGTGCCAGCTACGGACGGGACAAAAGGCCCTACGAGCAGTACTTC. Protein sequence: CASYGRDKRPYEQYF. The chain carries TRBV6-1 and TRBJ2-7, with TRBD1 as a possible D gene (6 bases). Germline V gene data show CDR1 as MNHNS and CDR2 as SASEGT. The CDR3 is 15 amino acids. V was cut by 8 bases and J by 2 bases, with 19 bases left in between.

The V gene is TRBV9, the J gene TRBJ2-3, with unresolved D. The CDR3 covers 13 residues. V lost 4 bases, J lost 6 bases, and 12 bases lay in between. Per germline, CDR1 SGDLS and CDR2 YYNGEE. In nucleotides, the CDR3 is TGTGCCAGCAGCCCCGCCCCGCCGGATACGCAGTATTTT. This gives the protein CASSPAPPDTQYF.

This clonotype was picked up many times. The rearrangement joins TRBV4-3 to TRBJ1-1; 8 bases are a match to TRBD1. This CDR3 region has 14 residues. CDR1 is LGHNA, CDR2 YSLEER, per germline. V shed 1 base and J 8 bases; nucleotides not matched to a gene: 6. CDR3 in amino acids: CASSQAGWDREAFF. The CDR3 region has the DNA TGCGCCAGCAGCCAAGCGGGGTGGGACAGGGAAGCTTTCTTT.

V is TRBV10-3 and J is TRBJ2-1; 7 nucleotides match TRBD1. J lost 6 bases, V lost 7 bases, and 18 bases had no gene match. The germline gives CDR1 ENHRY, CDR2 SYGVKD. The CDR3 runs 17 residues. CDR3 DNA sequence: TGTGCCATCAAATCCGACAGGGCTGCTATGGGGTTCAATGAGCAGTTCTTC. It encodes CAIKSDRAAMGFNEQFF.

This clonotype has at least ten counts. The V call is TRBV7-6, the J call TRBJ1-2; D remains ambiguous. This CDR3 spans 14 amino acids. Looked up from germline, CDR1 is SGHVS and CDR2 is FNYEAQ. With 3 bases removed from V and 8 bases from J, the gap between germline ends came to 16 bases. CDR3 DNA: TGTGCCAGCAGCTTGGGCCCTCTAAAAGGGGGCTACACCTTC. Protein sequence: CASSLGPLKGGYTF.

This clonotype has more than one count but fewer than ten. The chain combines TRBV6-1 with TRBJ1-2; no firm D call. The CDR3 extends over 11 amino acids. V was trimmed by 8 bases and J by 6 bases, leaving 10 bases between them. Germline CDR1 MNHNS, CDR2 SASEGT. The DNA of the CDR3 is TGTGCCAGCGCGGGGTACCATGGCTACACCTTC. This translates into CASAGYHGYTF.

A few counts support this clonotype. CDR3: CSARVAGGFGTEAFF. CDR3 bases: TGCAGTGCTAGAGTAGCGGGGGGTTTCGGCACTGAAGCTTTCTTT. The chain is built from TRBV20-1 and TRBJ1-1, with D possibly matching TRBD1 (5 bases). CDR3 length: 15 amino acids. CDR1 and CDR2 from the germline V gene are DFQATT and SNEGSKA (reference sequence). Trimming left V 1 base short and J 4 bases short, with 16 bases between.

CDR3 residues: CSVERAGADGYTF. The CDR3 nucleotides are TGCAGCGTTGAAAGGGCAGGGGCCGATGGCTACACCTTC. V and J are TRBV29-1 and TRBJ1-2; D is possibly TRBD1 (6 bases). The germline V gene has CDR1 SQVTM and CDR2 ANQGSEA. This CDR3 comprises 13 residues. Trimming took off 2 bases at V and 6 bases at J, with 13 bases between the two ends.

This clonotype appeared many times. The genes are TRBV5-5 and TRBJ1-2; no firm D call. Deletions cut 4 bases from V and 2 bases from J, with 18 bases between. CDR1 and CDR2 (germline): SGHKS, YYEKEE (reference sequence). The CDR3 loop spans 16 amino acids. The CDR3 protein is CASSPHPAGWNYGYTF. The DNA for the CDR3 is TGTGCCAGCAGCCCACATCCGGCAGGCTGGAACTATGGCTACACCTTC. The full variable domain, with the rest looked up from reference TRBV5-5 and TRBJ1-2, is DAGVTQSPTHLIKTRGQQVTLRCSPISGHKSVSWYQQVLGQGPQFIFQYYEKEERGRGNFPDRFSARQFPNYSSELNVNALLLGDSALYLCASSPHPAGWNYGYTFGSGTRLTVV.

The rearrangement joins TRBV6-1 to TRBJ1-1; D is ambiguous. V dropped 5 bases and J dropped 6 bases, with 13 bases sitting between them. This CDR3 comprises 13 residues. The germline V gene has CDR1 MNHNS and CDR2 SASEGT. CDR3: CASSPHGASEAFF. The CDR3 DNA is TGTGCCAGCAGTCCCCACGGAGCGTCTGAAGCTTTCTTT.

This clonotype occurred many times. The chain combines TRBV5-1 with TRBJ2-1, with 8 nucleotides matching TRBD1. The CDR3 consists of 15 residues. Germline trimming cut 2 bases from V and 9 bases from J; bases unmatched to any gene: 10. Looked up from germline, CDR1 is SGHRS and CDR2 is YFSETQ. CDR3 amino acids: CASSFQGAQTGEQFF. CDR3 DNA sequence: TGCGCCAGCAGCTTCCAGGGGGCGCAGACTGGTGAGCAGTTCTTC.

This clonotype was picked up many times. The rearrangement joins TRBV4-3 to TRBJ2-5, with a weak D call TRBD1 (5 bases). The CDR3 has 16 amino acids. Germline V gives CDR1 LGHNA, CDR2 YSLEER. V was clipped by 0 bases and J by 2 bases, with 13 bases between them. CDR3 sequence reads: CASSQDVGQLQETQYF. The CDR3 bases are TGCGCCAGCAGCCAAGACGTAGGACAACTACAAGAGACCCAGTACTTC.

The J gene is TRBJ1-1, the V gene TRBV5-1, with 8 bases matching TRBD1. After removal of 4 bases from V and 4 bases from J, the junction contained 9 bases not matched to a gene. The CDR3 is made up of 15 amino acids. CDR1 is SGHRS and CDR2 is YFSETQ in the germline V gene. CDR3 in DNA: TGCGCCAGCAGCGGCGACAGGGGTTCCCGCACTGAAGCTTTCTTT. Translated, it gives CASSGDRGSRTEAFF.

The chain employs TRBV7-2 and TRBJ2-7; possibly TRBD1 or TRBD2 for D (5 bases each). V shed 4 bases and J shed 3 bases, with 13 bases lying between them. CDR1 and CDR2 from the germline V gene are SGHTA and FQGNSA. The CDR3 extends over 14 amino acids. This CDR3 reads CASSSALGGYEQYF. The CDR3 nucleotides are TGTGCCAGCAGCTCCGCCCTTGGGGGCTACGAGCAGTACTTC.

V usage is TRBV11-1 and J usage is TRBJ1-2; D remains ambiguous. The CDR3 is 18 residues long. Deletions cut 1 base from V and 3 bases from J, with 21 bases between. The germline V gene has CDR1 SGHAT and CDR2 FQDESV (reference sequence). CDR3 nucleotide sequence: TGTGCCAGCAGCTTAGGTCCAATCGGGCTGAGGTGGGACTATGGCTACACCTTC. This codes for CASSLGPIGLRWDYGYTF.

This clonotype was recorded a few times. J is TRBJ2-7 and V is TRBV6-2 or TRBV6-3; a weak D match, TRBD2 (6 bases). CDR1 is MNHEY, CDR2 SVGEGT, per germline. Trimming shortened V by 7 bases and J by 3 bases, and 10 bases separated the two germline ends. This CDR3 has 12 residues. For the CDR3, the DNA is TGTGCCAGCATCAACGGGGGCTACGAGCAGTACTTC. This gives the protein CASINGGYEQYF.

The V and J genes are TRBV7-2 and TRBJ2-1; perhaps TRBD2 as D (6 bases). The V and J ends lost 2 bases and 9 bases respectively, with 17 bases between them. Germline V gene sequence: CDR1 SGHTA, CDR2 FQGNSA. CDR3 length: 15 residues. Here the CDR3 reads CASSLIGGLLGEQFF. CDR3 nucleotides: TGTGCCAGCAGCTTAATTGGGGGACTTCTCGGTGAGCAGTTCTTC.